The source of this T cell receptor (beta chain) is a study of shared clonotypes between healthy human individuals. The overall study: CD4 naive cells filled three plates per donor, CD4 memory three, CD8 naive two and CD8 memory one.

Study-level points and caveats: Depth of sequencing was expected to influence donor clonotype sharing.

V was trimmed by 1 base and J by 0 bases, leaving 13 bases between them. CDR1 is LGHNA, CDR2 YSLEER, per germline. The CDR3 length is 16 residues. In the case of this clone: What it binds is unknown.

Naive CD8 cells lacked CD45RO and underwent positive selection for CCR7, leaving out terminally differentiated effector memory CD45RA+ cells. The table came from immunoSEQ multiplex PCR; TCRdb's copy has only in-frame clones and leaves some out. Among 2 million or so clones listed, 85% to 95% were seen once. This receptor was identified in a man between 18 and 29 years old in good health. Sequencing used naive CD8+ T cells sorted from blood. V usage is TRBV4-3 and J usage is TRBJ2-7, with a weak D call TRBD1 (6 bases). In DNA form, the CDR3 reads TGCGCCAGCAGCCAAGTAACAGGGACAAGCTCCTACGAGCAGTACTTC. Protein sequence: CASSQVTGTSSYEQYF.